This TCR beta chain was recovered during a study of T cells after yellow fever vaccination. Findings of the study overall: Any FACS-sorted repertoire could hold abundant clonotypes that contaminate it from the bulk population.

Concerning this clonotype: Its antigen is as yet unknown.

Trimming took 3 bases from V and 0 from J, leaving 15 bases between them. The CDR3 spans 18 residues. Germline V gene data show CDR1 as MGHRA and CDR2 as YSYEKL. TCRdb reanalysed the 5' RACE reads using MiXCR and keeps one entry per CDR3 protein. There are 300,000 to 400,000 distinct CDR3 sequences in the sample; 8% to 10% occur only once, and about 20% lies in the top ten. V gene TRBV4-1 combines with J gene TRBJ1-6, with unresolved D. The origin of this receptor is a man younger than 35 who received the YFV17D yellow fever vaccine. The source was PBMCs, collected on the day of the first yellow fever vaccination. The CDR3 nucleotides read TGCGCCAGCAGCCACGGGGTTTCATTAAGCTCCTATAATTCACCCCTCCACTTT. This encodes CASSHGVSLSSYNSPLHF.